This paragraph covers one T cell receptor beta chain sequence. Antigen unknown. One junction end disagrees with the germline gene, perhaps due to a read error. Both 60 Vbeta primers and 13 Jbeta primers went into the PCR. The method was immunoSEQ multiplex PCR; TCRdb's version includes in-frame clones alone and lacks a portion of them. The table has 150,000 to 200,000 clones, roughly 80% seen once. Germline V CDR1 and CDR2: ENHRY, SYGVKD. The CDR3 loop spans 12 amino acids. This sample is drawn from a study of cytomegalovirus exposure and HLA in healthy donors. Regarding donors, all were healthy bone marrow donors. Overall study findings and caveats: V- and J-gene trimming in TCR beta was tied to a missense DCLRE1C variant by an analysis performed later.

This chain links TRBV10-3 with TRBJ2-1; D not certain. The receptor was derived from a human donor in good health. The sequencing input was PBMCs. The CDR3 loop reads CATSDPYNEQFF. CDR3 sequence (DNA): TGTGCCACCAGTGACCCGTACAATGAGCAGTTCTTC.